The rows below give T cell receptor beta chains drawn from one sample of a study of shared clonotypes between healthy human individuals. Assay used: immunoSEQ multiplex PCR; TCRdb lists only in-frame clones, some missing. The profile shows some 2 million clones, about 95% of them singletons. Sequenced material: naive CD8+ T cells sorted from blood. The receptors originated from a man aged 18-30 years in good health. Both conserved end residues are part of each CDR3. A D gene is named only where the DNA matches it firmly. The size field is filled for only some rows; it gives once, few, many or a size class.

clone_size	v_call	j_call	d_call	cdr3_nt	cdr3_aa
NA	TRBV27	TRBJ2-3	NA	TGTGCCAGCAGTTTAGGGCCGGATAGCACAGATACGCAGTATTTT	CASSLGPDSTDTQYF
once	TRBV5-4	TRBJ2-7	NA	TGTGCCAGCAGCCGGCCCCCTAGCTACGAGCAGTACTTC	CASSRPPSYEQYF
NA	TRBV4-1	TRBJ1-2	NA	TGCGCCAGCAGCCAAGATTCGGGAGCCAGTTCCTATGGCTACACCTTC	CASSQDSGASSYGYTF
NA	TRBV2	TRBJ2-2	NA	TGTGCCAGCATGGCTAGCTCCGGGGAGCTGTTTTTT	CASMASSGELFF
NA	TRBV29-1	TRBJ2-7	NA	TGCAGCGTTGAGGGGATCACGGGCTACGAGCAGTACTTC	CSVEGITGYEQYF
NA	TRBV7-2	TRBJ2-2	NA	TGTGCCAGCAGCCCGCTGACACCCACCGGGGAGCTGTTTTTT	CASSPLTPTGELFF
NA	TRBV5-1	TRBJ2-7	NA	TGCGCCAGCAGCTTGGGGAGCGGGTACGAGCAGTACTTC	CASSLGSGYEQYF
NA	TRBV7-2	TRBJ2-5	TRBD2	TGTGCCAGCAGCTTAAGCGGGACTTCCGATTTCCGGGAGACCCAGTACTTC	CASSLSGTSDFRETQYF
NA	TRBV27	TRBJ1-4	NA	TGTGCCAGCAGTCCTACGACAGGATCTAATGAAAAACTGTTTTTT	CASSPTTGSNEKLFF
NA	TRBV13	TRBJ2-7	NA	TGTGCCAGCAGCTTGGGGTTAAGCTCCTACGAGCAGTACTTC	CASSLGLSSYEQYF
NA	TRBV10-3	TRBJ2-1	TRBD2	TGTGCCATCAGCCCCGTAGCGGGAGGGCCGGACGAGCAGTTCTTC	CAISPVAGGPDEQFF
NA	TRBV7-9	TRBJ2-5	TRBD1	TGTGCCAGCAGCTTAGAACTTTGGCAGGGGGAAGAGACCCAGTACTTC	CASSLELWQGEETQYF
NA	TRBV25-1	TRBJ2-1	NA	TGTGCCAGCACTCCCAGATCCTACAATGAGCAGTTCTTC	CASTPRSYNEQFF
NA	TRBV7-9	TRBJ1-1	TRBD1	TGTGCCAGCAGCCTCCTTGAGACAGGGGACCCCACTGAAGCTTTCTTT	CASSLLETGDPTEAFF
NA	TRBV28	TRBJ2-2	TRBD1	TGTGCCAGCAGTTTCCCCAAAGGGGGCGCCTACCTGAACACCGGGGAGCTGTTTTTT	CASSFPKGGAYLNTGELFF
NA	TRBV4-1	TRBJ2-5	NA	TGCGCCAGCAGCCATCTAGGCCAAGAGACCCAGTACTTC	CASSHLGQETQYF
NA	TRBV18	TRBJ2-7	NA	TGTGCCAGCTCACCACGTGCCGCCAGCTCCTACGAGCAGTACTTC	CASSPRAASSYEQYF
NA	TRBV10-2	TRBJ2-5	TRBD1	TGCGCCAGCAGTGAGGACAGGGCACGAGAGACCCAGTACTTC	CASSEDRARETQYF
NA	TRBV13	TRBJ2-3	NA	TGTGCCAGCAGCTCACTTGGGGGGCCGAGGACAGATACGCAGTATTTT	CASSSLGGPRTDTQYF
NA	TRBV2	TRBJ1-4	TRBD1	TGTGCCAGCAGTGTGGGACAGGGGGCCGAAAAACTGTTTTTT	CASSVGQGAEKLFF
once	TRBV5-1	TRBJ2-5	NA	TGCGCCAGCAGCTTGGATTACCAAGAGACCCAGTACTTC	CASSLDYQETQYF
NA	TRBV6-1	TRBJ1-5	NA	TGTGCCAGCAGTGATCTAGGGGGTAGCAATCAGCCCCAGCATTTT	CASSDLGGSNQPQHF
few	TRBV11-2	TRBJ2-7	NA	TGTGCCAGCAGCGGCAGCTACGAGCAGTACTTC	CASSGSYEQYF
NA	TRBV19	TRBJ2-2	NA	TGTGCCAGTAGTATCTGGGGGGGCGGCACCGGGGAGCTGTTTTTT	CASSIWGGGTGELFF
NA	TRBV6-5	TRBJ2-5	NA	TGTGCCAGCAGTTACGGGGGGGCCCTCCAAGAGACCCAGTACTTC	CASSYGGALQETQYF
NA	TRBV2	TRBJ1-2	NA	TGTGCCAGCAGAAAACAGGCCTACTATGGCTACACCTTC	CASRKQAYYGYTF